This T cell receptor beta chain was captured in a study of T cells in Graves' hyperthyroidism and ophthalmopathy. This clonotype was counted many times. In patients aged 18 to 65, hyperthyroidism was newly diagnosed, with duration under 2 months. Germline CDR1 SGDLS, CDR2 YYNGEE. The CDR3 sequence is 16 residues long. Trimming took 2 bases from V and 0 from J, leaving 12 bases between them. Amplification of TCR beta CDR3 regions was performed using RNA transcripts as template. Initially, a first-round RT-PCR of the TCR CDR3 employed the HTBI primer set. Via MiXCR, TCRdb re-called the multiplex PCR reads, giving one row per CDR3 protein. The repertoire holds roughly 740,000 distinct CDR3 sequences, with about 17% as singletons.

Sequenced material: blood. This rearrangement joins TRBV9 to TRBJ2-1, with D perhaps TRBD2 (5 bases). The sequence was collected from a man aged 18 to 30 with Graves' hyperthyroidism. The CDR3 nucleotides are TGTGCCAGCAGCGTCCATAGCGAACGCTCCTACAATGAGCAGTTCTTC. Translated, it gives CASSVHSERSYNEQFF.